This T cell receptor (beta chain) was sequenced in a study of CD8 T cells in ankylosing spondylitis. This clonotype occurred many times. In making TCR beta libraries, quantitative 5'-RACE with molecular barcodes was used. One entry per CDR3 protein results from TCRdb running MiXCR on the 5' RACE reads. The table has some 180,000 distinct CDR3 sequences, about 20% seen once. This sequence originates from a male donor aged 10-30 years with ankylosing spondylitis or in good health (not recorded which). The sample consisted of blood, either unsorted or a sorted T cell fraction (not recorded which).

The CDR3 bases are TGTGCCAGCAGTTTATTTTGGCTAGCCGGCGATGAGCAGTTCTTC. This encodes CASSLFWLAGDEQFF. This rearrangement joins TRBV27 to TRBJ2-1, with D tentatively TRBD2 (5 bases). V was pared by 1 base and J by 8 bases, with 15 bases between. This CDR3 spans 15 amino acids. Germline assignment: CDR1 MNHEY and CDR2 SMNVEV (reference sequence).